These 25 T cell receptor beta chains originate from one sample sequenced in a study of T-cell reconstitution after alpha-beta-depleted transplantation in children. The TCRbeta library incorporated unique molecular identifiers. One entry per CDR3 protein, called by TCRdb with MiXCR from the PCR reads. This table holds about 590,000 distinct CDR3 sequences, 10% to 15% found once. Sample: PBMCs, mostly from graft donor cells, taken 360 days after TCRalphabeta/CD19-depleted stem cell transplant. The receptors here all came from a male patient between 5 and 17 years old who had a stem cell transplant for acute myeloid leukemia, so the T cells may come from the graft donor.

This clonotype was picked up a small number of times. V usage is TRBV5-6 and J usage is TRBJ2-1; 11 bases agree with TRBD2. The CDR3 sequence is 16 residues long. J was trimmed by 5 bases and V by 4 bases; bases with no gene match: 8. Germline lookup yields CDR1 SGHDT and CDR2 YYEEEE. CDR3 sequence reads: CASSPGGTSGHNEQFF. The CDR3 region has the DNA TGTGCCAGCAGCCCCGGGGGGACTAGCGGACACAATGAGCAGTTCTTC. Supplemented by reference TRBV5-6 and TRBJ2-1, the full variable domain reads DAGVTQSPTHLIKTRGQQVTLRCSPKSGHDTVSWYQQALGQGPQFIFQYYEEEERQRGNFPDRFSGHQFPNYSSELNVNALLLGDSALYLCASSPGGTSGHNEQFFGPGTRLTVL.

This clonotype was observed at least ten times. The rearrangement links TRBV29-1 to TRBJ1-1, with D possibly TRBD1 on 5 matching bases. Trimming stripped 0 bases from V and 5 bases from J, with 10 bases between. CDR1 SQVTM and CDR2 ANQGSEA come from the germline V gene. This CDR3 comprises 13 residues. DNA for the CDR3: TGCAGCGTTGAAGAGGGGGGTTGGACTGAAGCTTTCTTT. Translated: CSVEEGGWTEAFF.

The chain has TRBV3-1 and TRBJ1-5; D not resolved. The CDR3 is made up of 14 amino acids. Germline-derived CDR1 and CDR2 are LGHDT and YNNKEL (reference sequence). V gave up 4 bases and J gave up 2 bases, with 9 bases separating them. The CDR3 reads CASSLRGGNQPQHF. The CDR3 nucleotides read TGTGCCAGCAGCCTCAGAGGCGGCAATCAGCCCCAGCATTTT.

The rearrangement joins TRBV12-3 or TRBV12-4 to TRBJ1-2, with 7 bases lining up with TRBD1. CDR3 size: 16 residues. J lost 1 base, V lost 4 bases, and 9 bases had no gene match. The CDR3 bases are TGTGCCAGCAGTTCGGGACAGCTCAGAAATAACTATGGCTACACCTTC. Amino acids: CASSSGQLRNNYGYTF.

This clonotype was counted a few times. The rearrangement links TRBV18 to TRBJ2-1, with D unclear. The germline gives CDR1 KGHSH, CDR2 LQKENI. Trimming left V 1 base short and J 3 bases short, with 1 base between. The CDR3 is 12 residues long. For the CDR3, the DNA is TGTGCCAGCTCACCACACTACAATGAGCAGTTCTTC. It is translated as CASSPHYNEQFF. The full variable domain, completed using reference TRBV18 and TRBJ2-1, is NAGVMQNPRHLVRRRGQEARLRCSPMKGHSHVYWYRQLPEEGLKFMVYLQKENIIDESGMPKERFSAEFPKEGPSILRIQQVVRGDSAAYFCASSPHYNEQFFGPGTRLTVL.

This clonotype has only a few counts. The V gene is TRBV28, the J gene TRBJ2-1, with 11 bases matching TRBD2. The CDR3 totals 17 residues. CDR1 is MDHEN, CDR2 SYDVKM, per germline. V shed 7 bases, J shed 3 bases, and the junction held 11 bases outside the gene matches. As DNA, the CDR3 is TGTGCCAGCACGGAGGAACTAGCGGGAGTGAGCTACAATGAGCAGTTCTTC. Protein: CASTEELAGVSYNEQFF.

In this sample, this clonotype turned up many times. The chain couples TRBV18 to TRBJ2-5; possibly TRBD1 or TRBD2 for D (5 bases each). Between the trimmed V and J ends, which lost 6 bases and 2 bases, there was a span of 10 bases. The CDR3 length is 13 residues. Germline loops: CDR1 KGHSH, CDR2 LQKENI. CDR3 nucleotides: TGTGCCAGCTCTCGTGGGACGCAAGAGACCCAGTACTTC. This gives the protein CASSRGTQETQYF.

Only a few counts were recorded for this clonotype. The chain couples TRBV9 to TRBJ2-3; D not certain. Trimming removed 6 bases at V and 1 base at J, with 12 bases between. This CDR3 comprises 14 residues. Germline CDR1 and CDR2: SGDLS and YYNGEE. This chain's CDR3 is CASTREWGTDTQYF. DNA of the CDR3: TGTGCCAGCACCCGAGAGTGGGGCACAGATACGCAGTATTTT. The full variable domain, completed using reference TRBV9 and TRBJ2-3, is DSGVTQTPKHLITATGQRVTLRCSPRSGDLSVYWYQQSLDQGLQFLIQYYNGEERAKGNILERFSAQQFPDLHSELNLSSLELGDSALYFCASTREWGTDTQYFGPGTRLTVL.

This clonotype has ten or more counts. The chain is built from TRBV12-3 or TRBV12-4 and TRBJ1-2; D perhaps matches TRBD1 (6 bases). The CDR3 is 13 residues long. Between the trimmed V and J ends, which lost 2 bases and 4 bases, there was a span of 8 bases. CDR3 loop: CASSLLQGYGYTF. The CDR3 DNA sequence: TGTGCCAGCAGTTTATTACAGGGCTATGGCTACACCTTC.

The V and J genes are TRBV7-3 and TRBJ2-3, with unresolved D. The CDR3 loop spans 15 amino acids. Trimming stripped 0 bases from V and 4 bases from J, with 11 bases between. From germline, CDR1 is SGHTA and CDR2 FQGTGA. The CDR3 bases are TGTGCCAGCAGCTTAACTAGCTATTTCGCAGATACGCAGTATTTT. Translated: CASSLTSYFADTQYF.

This clonotype was observed once. The chain has TRBV28 and TRBJ2-3; TRBD2 aligns across 8 bases. The CDR3 is made up of 17 amino acids. Trimming cost V 2 bases and J 1 base; bases outside gene matches: 8. The germline CDR1 and CDR2 sequences are MDHEN and SYDVKM. The CDR3 nucleotides are TGTGCCAGCAGTTTAGGGGGTTTACTAGCGGGCACAGATACGCAGTATTTT. Its protein product is CASSLGGLLAGTDTQYF.

The table lists this clonotype with many counts. The chain links TRBV4-1 to TRBJ2-2; D possibly matches TRBD1 or TRBD2 (5 bases each). This CDR3 region has 16 residues. V lost 1 base and J lost 0, with 9 bases in between. CDR1 is MGHRA, CDR2 YSYEKL, per germline. CDR3 DNA: TGCGCCAGCAGCCAAGTTCAGGGAGCGAACACCGGGGAGCTGTTTTTT. It yields the protein CASSQVQGANTGELFF.

This clonotype was counted between two and nine times. V is TRBV28 and J is TRBJ1-6; possible D gene TRBD1, 5 bases. Trimming shortened V by 5 bases and J by 4 bases, and 12 bases separated the two germline ends. The CDR3 has 15 residues. Germline CDR1 and CDR2: MDHEN and SYDVKM. CDR3: CASSEPDRYNSPLHF. CDR3 nucleotides: TGTGCCAGCAGTGAACCCGACAGATATAATTCACCCCTCCACTTT.

This clonotype was detected only a few times. The chain employs TRBV4-1 and TRBJ2-2; 9 bases line up with TRBD2. The length of the CDR3 is 17 residues. V dropped 1 base and J dropped 1; count of bases not matched to a gene: 4. Germline loops: CDR1 MGHRA, CDR2 YSYEKL. CDR3 bases: TGCGCCAGCAGCCAAGCTCTAGCGGGACAGAACACCGGGGAGCTGTTTTTT. It specifies CASSQALAGQNTGELFF.

This clonotype has a count of ten or more. The chain carries TRBV29-1 and TRBJ2-5; D is undetermined. The CDR3 is 10 amino acids. CDR1 and CDR2 (germline): SQVTM, ANQGSEA. Deletions cut 3 bases from V and 8 bases from J, with 7 bases between. The CDR3 coding sequence is TGCAGCGTTGACGGCCTCACCCAGTACTTC. It codes for CSVDGLTQYF. The full variable domain, its missing parts supplied by reference TRBV29-1 and TRBJ2-5, is SAVISQKPSRDICQRGTSLTIQCQVDSQVTMMFWYRQQPGQSLTLIATANQGSEATYESGFVIDKFPISRPNLTFSTLTVSNMSPEDSSIYLCSVDGLTQYFGPGTRLLVL.

This sequence joins TRBV6-6 and TRBJ2-3; the D gene could be TRBD1 or TRBD2 (5 bases each). CDR1 and CDR2 from the germline V gene are MNHNY and SVGAGI (reference sequence). V lost 2 bases, J lost 7 bases, and 25 bases lay in between. This CDR3 comprises 18 residues. The CDR3 DNA reads as TGTGCCAGCAGTTACACTAATCCGCTCGGGACGGCTCGCAATACGCAGTATTTT. This sequence encodes CASSYTNPLGTARNTQYF.

This clonotype was recorded at least ten times. The rearrangement uses TRBV24-1 and TRBJ2-1, with TRBD1 matching 9 bases. Unmatched junction bases numbered 2, after V lost 9 bases and J lost 3 bases. Germline V lookup: CDR1 KGHDR, CDR2 SFDVKD. This CDR3 comprises 13 residues. The CDR3 DNA reads as TGTGCCACCCGACAGGGGGTCTACAATGAGCAGTTCTTC. Amino acid sequence: CATRQGVYNEQFF.

The chain carries TRBV12-3 or TRBV12-4 and TRBJ1-4; D perhaps matches TRBD1 (5 bases). CDR3 length: 13 residues. The V end lost 6 bases, the J end lost 8 bases, and 13 bases lay between the germline ends. The CDR3 sequence is CASRDRWGEKLFF. The CDR3 DNA reads as TGTGCCAGCAGGGACCGTTGGGGCGAAAAACTGTTTTTT.

This clonotype was seen more than once but under ten times. This chain connects TRBV20-1 to TRBJ2-1; weak D call: TRBD2 (6 bases). Trimming removed 1 base from V and 2 bases from J, with 12 bases in between. CDR1 DFQATT and CDR2 SNEGSKA come from the germline V gene (reference sequence). The CDR3 contains 15 residues. The DNA for the CDR3 is TGCAGTGCTAGAGCCCCGGGGGTGACCTACAATGAGCAGTTCTTC. Translation: CSARAPGVTYNEQFF.

This chain's CDR3 is CASSYRGRDSNQPQHF. CDR3 DNA sequence: TGTGCCAGCAGTTACAGGGGGCGGGATAGCAATCAGCCCCAGCATTTT. The V and J genes are TRBV12-3 or TRBV12-4 and TRBJ1-5, with 9 bases fitting TRBD1. Trimming at V came to 4 bases and at J to 0 bases, leaving 4 bases not matched to a gene. The CDR3 is made up of 16 amino acids.

The table lists this clonotype with many counts. The gene calls are TRBV6-5 and TRBJ2-3; 9 bases fit TRBD2. This CDR3 region has 16 residues. The ends lost 7 bases at V and 1 base at J; junction bases unmatched: 9. The germline gives CDR1 MNHEY, CDR2 SVGAGI. The CDR3: CASNRGLAGGTDTQYF. CDR3 in DNA: TGTGCCAGCAATCGAGGGTTAGCGGGAGGCACAGATACGCAGTATTTT.

This clonotype has ten or more counts. The J gene is TRBJ2-1, the V gene TRBV5-1, with a possible D match to TRBD2 (6 bases). CDR3 length equals 16 residues. Germline V gives CDR1 SGHRS, CDR2 YFSETQ. The V end lost 3 bases, the J end lost 0 bases, and 13 bases lay between the germline ends. The CDR3 protein is CASSWGLLLSYNEQFF. The CDR3 region has the DNA TGCGCCAGCAGCTGGGGACTCTTACTCTCCTACAATGAGCAGTTCTTC.

The rearrangement joins TRBV14 to TRBJ1-1, with D possibly matching TRBD1 (6 bases). The CDR3 sequence is 15 residues long. Germline V gene sequence: CDR1 SGHDN, CDR2 FVKESK. V lost 4 bases and J lost 1, with 13 bases in between. The CDR3 spells CASSPIRRGNTEAFF. CDR3 coding DNA: TGTGCCAGCAGCCCTATCCGCAGGGGGAACACTGAAGCTTTCTTT.

This clonotype was recorded many times. The J gene is TRBJ2-5, the V gene TRBV20-1, with D perhaps matching TRBD1 or TRBD2 (5 bases each). This CDR3 has 17 residues. V gave up 0 bases and J gave up 5 bases, with 22 bases separating them. Germline V gene sequence: CDR1 DFQATT, CDR2 SNEGSKA (reference sequence). The CDR3 protein is CSARDSSGAWGFETQYF. The CDR3 coding sequence is TGCAGTGCTAGAGATTCGTCCGGCGCGTGGGGGTTTGAGACCCAGTACTTC.

This clonotype has more than one count but fewer than ten. This sequence joins TRBV7-3 and TRBJ2-1; the match to TRBD1 covers 9 bases. Germline V CDR1 and CDR2: SGHTA, FQGTGA. This CDR3 has 16 residues. The trim removed 3 bases at V and 3 bases at J, leaving 6 bases unmatched. CDR3 nucleotide sequence: TGTGCCAGCAGCTTGGGGGGGACAGGGTACTACAATGAGCAGTTCTTC. Its protein product is CASSLGGTGYYNEQFF.